These 17 T cell receptor beta chains originate from one sample sequenced in a study of Ad26.COV2.S vaccination and SARS-CoV-2 variants. Sequencing was performed with immunoSEQ multiplex PCR; in TCRdb, only in-frame clones are kept and a portion is missing. The sample lists roughly 92,000 clones, roughly 84% occurring once. The specimen was peripheral blood, collected after recovery from COVID-19. Receptors were obtained from a human donor who had recovered from COVID-19.

As to this clone: The identical CDR3 is also encoded by other nucleotide sequences in the sample. The genes are TRBV9 and TRBJ1-3, with TRBD1 matching 8 bases. Germline CDR1 is SGDLS and CDR2 is YYNGEE. The CDR3 is made up of 16 amino acids. V was pared by 2 bases and J by 1 base, with 5 bases of the junction left unmatched. For the CDR3, the DNA is TGTGCCAGCAGCGTCGGACAGGGCCCGTCTGGAAACACCATATATTTT. Translated: CASSVGQGPSGNTIYF.

The V gene is TRBV7-9, the J gene TRBJ2-1; 8 bases fit TRBD2. The CDR3 totals 15 residues. Germline loops: CDR1 SEHNR, CDR2 FQNEAQ (reference sequence). V gave up 2 bases and J gave up 6 bases; unmatched junction bases: 6. The chain's CDR3 is CASSLKGGGSNEQFF. The DNA for the CDR3 is TGTGCCAGCAGCTTAAAGGGCGGGGGGTCCAATGAGCAGTTCTTC.

The J gene is TRBJ1-5, the V gene TRBV5-1; 7 nucleotides match TRBD1. Germline lookup yields CDR1 SGHRS and CDR2 YFSETQ. The CDR3 spans 18 residues. The V segment lost 3 bases and the J segment 5 bases; nucleotides outside the gene matches: 17. CDR3: CASSWPIQDRALYQPQHF. Here the CDR3 DNA reads TGCGCCAGCAGCTGGCCGATTCAAGACAGGGCCCTATATCAGCCCCAGCATTTT.

V gene TRBV28 combines with J gene TRBJ1-3, with 10 bases lining up with TRBD1. V was pared by 8 bases and J by 9 bases, with 7 bases of the junction left unmatched. The germline gives CDR1 MDHEN, CDR2 SYDVKM. The CDR3 loop spans 13 amino acids. The CDR3 reads CASVRQGAGTIYF. The CDR3 bases are TGTGCCAGCGTTCGACAGGGGGCAGGCACCATATATTTT.

The chain links TRBV3-1 (or the pseudogene TRBV3-2) to TRBJ1-2; D might be TRBD1 (6 bases). Trimming took 4 bases from V and 7 from J, leaving 22 bases between them. This CDR3 contains 16 residues. Germline V CDR1 and CDR2: LGHDT, YNNKEL (reference sequence). The CDR3 here is CASSRQGPGELFGYTF. In DNA, the CDR3 is TGTGCCAGCAGCCGTCAGGGGCCAGGGGAGTTATTTGGCTACACCTTC.

The chain combines TRBV3-1 (or the pseudogene TRBV3-2) with TRBJ2-6; a possible D gene is TRBD2 (6 bases). Deletions cut 3 bases from V and 4 bases from J, with 10 bases between. CDR1 is LGHDT and CDR2 is YNNKEL in the germline V gene (reference sequence). The CDR3 has 15 amino acids. CDR3 DNA: TGTGCCAGCAGCCAGCTAGCGTTGGGGGCCAACGTCCTGACTTTC. Translating it yields CASSQLALGANVLTF.

This rearrangement joins TRBV3-1 (or the pseudogene TRBV3-2) to TRBJ2-2; D may correspond to TRBD1 or TRBD2 (6 bases each). CDR3 length equals 19 residues. The germline gives CDR1 LGHDT, CDR2 YNNKEL (reference sequence). V lost 1 base and J lost 0, with 18 bases in between. CDR3 in amino acids: CASSQGPPLGGPNTGELFF. The CDR3 coding sequence is TGTGCCAGCAGCCAAGGGCCCCCTTTAGGGGGGCCGAACACCGGGGAGCTGTTTTTT.

This clone was recorded only once. The J gene is TRBJ2-7, the V gene TRBV3-1 (or the pseudogene TRBV3-2), with D hard to call. Germline values: CDR1 LGHDT, CDR2 YNNKEL (reference sequence). There are 17 residues in the CDR3. Deletions cut 1 base from V and 2 bases from J, with 18 bases between. The CDR3 DNA sequence: TGTGCCAGCAGCCAAGGTCTTCAACAAGGTCTCGCCTACGAGCAGTACTTC. Translated: CASSQGLQQGLAYEQYF.

The V call is TRBV6-2 or TRBV6-3, the J call TRBJ1-1; tentative D call: TRBD1 (6 bases). V was trimmed by 5 bases and J by 5 bases, leaving 12 bases between them. Germline V gene data show CDR1 as MNHEY and CDR2 as SVGEGT. The length of the CDR3 is 13 residues. The CDR3 spells CASSDRFGTEAFF. CDR3 sequence (DNA): TGTGCCAGCAGTGACAGGTTCGGAACTGAAGCTTTCTTT.

This chain connects TRBV6-5 to TRBJ2-7, with 8 nucleotides matching TRBD1. V trimming: 6 bases; J trimming: 7 bases; junction bases outside the gene matches: 14. The CDR3 contains 15 residues. CDR1 and CDR2 from the germline V gene are MNHEY and SVGAGI. The CDR3 spells CASSPAGQGRYEQYF. CDR3 DNA sequence: TGTGCCAGCAGCCCCGCAGGACAGGGACGTTATGAGCAGTACTTC.

The chain carries TRBV28 and TRBJ2-7; D is unresolved. V was pared by 4 bases and J by 7 bases, with 11 bases between. The CDR3 sequence is 12 residues long. The V gene's germline CDR1 is MDHEN and CDR2 SYDVKM. The CDR3 DNA reads as TGTGCCAGCAGTTCTACTCCGGAGGAGCAGTACTTC. It encodes CASSSTPEEQYF.

This chain links TRBV29-1 with TRBJ2-3, with D tentatively TRBD1 (6 bases). The CDR3 is made up of 12 amino acids. Germline assignment: CDR1 SQVTM and CDR2 ANQGSEA. Trimming took 5 bases from V and 3 from J, leaving 9 bases between them. In DNA, the CDR3 is TGCAGCGTTAGGACAGCGACAGATACGCAGTATTTT. Protein: CSVRTATDTQYF.

The genes are TRBV7-9 and TRBJ1-3, with no clear D. The V gene lost 5 bases and the J gene lost 4 bases, with 6 bases spanning the gap. The germline V gene has CDR1 SEHNR and CDR2 FQNEAQ (reference sequence). The CDR3 has 12 residues. This CDR3 is CASSIPGNTIYF. CDR3 DNA: TGTGCCAGCAGCATCCCAGGAAACACCATATATTTT.

This clone was counted many times. The J gene is TRBJ2-3, the V gene TRBV6-5; 8 bases are a match to TRBD1. The V gene's germline CDR1 is MNHEY and CDR2 SVGAGI. The CDR3 contains 14 residues. The V segment lost 7 bases and the J segment 5 bases; nucleotides outside the gene matches: 8. In DNA, the CDR3 is TGTGCCAGCAATGTGAGACAGGGGCAAGATACGCAGTATTTT. Amino acid sequence: CASNVRQGQDTQYF.

The chain couples TRBV2 to TRBJ1-3; D remains unclear. CDR1 SNHLY and CDR2 FYNNEI come from the germline V gene. The CDR3 runs 13 residues. The germline V and J ends were trimmed by 5 bases and 4 bases, with 9 bases remaining between them. Written as DNA, the CDR3 is TGTGCCAGCAGTCCTGATAGGGGAAACACCATATATTTT. Residues: CASSPDRGNTIYF.

This rearrangement joins TRBV7-8 to TRBJ2-3; D assignment may be TRBD1 or TRBD2 (5 bases each). The CDR3 contains 14 residues. The germline gives CDR1 SGHVS, CDR2 FQNEAQ. The V gene lost 5 bases and the J gene lost 2 bases, with 11 bases spanning the gap. DNA for the CDR3: TGTGCCAGCAGCGAGAGGGACGCCACAGATACGCAGTATTTT. This translates into CASSERDATDTQYF.

Turning to this clone: A junction boundary mismatches the germline segment, possibly from a read error. This chain uses TRBV5-8 with TRBJ1-1; no reliable D call. The CDR3 has 15 amino acids. Germline V CDR1 and CDR2: SGHTS, YDEGEE. This CDR3 reads CASRSGRSMNTKAFF. DNA of the CDR3: TGTGCCAGCAGGTCAGGTCGGAGCATGAACACTAAAGCTTTCTTT.